The clone carrying this T cell receptor (beta chain) was picked up a small number of times. The data stem from a study of blood T cells in healthy people across ages. Per the germline V gene, CDR1 is MGHRA and CDR2 is YSYEKL. Trimming removed 0 bases from V and 0 bases from J, with 11 bases in between. The CDR3 is 16 amino acids. A second roughly 6 to 11 cycle PCR used barcoded and J-beta primers. MiXCR was run by TCRdb on the 5' RACE reads, yielding one entry per CDR3 protein. The table lists 800,000 to 950,000 distinct CDR3 sequences, almost 30% of them singletons. The same data also went into a second study, on T cells of mothers and their children. That source notes: The second PCR used the M1S primer, and this primer added sample barcodes and 2-4 random nucleotides.

The chain has TRBV4-1 and TRBJ1-1; D uncertain. The TCR was taken from a woman aged 40 to 50 in good health. The sequencing input was blood. The CDR3 DNA sequence: TGCGCCAGCAGCCAAGAGGGGTCGGGTCTGAACACTGAAGCTTTCTTT. Its translation is CASSQEGSGLNTEAFF.